This paragraph covers one TCR beta chain sequence. V lost 4 bases to trimming and J lost 2 bases, with 7 bases between them. The CDR3 spans 13 residues. CDR1 is MDHEN and CDR2 is SYDVKM in the germline V gene. The data were produced by immunoSEQ multiplex PCR, yet TCRdb's version contains in-frame clones alone and is incomplete. The sample has under 65,000 clones, around 92% seen once. The data originate from a study of T cell changes during pregnancy in multiple sclerosis. The chain carries TRBV28 and TRBJ2-3, with D uncertain. The receptor comes from a female donor in good health, enrolled as a control in a pregnancy study. The sample here was peripheral blood, taken after pregnancy. CDR3 amino acids: CASSYPNTDTQYF. CDR3 bases: TGTGCCAGCAGTTACCCTAACACAGATACGCAGTATTTT.